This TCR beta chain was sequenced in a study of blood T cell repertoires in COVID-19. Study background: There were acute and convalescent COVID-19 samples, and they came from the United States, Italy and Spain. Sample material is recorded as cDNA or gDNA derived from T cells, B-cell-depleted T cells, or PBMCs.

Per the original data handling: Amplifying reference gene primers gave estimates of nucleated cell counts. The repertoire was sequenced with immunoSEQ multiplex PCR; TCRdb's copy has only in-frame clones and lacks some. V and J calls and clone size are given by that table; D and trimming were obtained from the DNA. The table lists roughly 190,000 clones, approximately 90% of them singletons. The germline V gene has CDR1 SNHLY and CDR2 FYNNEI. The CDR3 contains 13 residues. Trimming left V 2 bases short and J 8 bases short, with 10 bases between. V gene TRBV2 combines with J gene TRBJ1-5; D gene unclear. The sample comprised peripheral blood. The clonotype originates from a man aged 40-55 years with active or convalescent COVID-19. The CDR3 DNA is TGTGCCAGCAGTGAAAACGGGTTGGAGCCCCAGCATTTT. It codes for CASSENGLEPQHF.